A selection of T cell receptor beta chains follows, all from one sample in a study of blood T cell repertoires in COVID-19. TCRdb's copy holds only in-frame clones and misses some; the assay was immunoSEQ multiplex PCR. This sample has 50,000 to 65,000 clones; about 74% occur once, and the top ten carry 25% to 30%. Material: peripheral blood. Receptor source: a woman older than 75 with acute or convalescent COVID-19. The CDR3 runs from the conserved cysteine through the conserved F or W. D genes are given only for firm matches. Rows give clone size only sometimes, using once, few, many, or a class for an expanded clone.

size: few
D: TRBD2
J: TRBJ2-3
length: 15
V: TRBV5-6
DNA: TGTGCCAGCACCGCTTGGGGGGGGACCATGGATACGCAGTATTTT
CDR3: CASTAWGGTMDTQYF

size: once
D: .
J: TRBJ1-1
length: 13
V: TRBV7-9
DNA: TGTGCCAGCAAGTCCCAACAGAACACTGAAGCTTTCTTT
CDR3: CASKSQQNTEAFF

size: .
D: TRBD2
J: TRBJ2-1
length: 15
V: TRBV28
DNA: TGTGCCAGCAGTCAGGGACCGGGAGGCTACAATGAGCAGTTCTTC
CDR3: CASSQGPGGYNEQFF

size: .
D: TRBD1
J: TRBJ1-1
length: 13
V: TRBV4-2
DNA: TGTGCCAGCAGCCAAGGACAGGGCGCTGAAGCTTTCTTT
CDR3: CASSQGQGAEAFF

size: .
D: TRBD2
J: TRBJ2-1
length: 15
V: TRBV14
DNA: TGTGCCAGCAGCCAAGGGCTAGCGGGAAACAATGAGCAGTTCTTC
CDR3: CASSQGLAGNNEQFF

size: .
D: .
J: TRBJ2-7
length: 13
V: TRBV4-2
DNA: TGTGCCAGCAGCCAAATAGGGGCCTACGAGCAGTACTTC
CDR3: CASSQIGAYEQYF

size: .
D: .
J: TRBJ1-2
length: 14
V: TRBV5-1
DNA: TGCGCCAGCAGCTTGGTTCCGGGTGAATATGGCTACACCTTC
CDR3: CASSLVPGEYGYTF

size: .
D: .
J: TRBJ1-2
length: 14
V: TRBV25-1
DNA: TGTGCCAGCACCCAGGGAGGCCTAGCCCATGGCTACACCTTC
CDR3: CASTQGGLAHGYTF

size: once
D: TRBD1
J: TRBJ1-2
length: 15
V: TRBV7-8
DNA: TGTGCCAGCAGCCCCGACAGGGGTTCTAACTATGGCTACACCTTC
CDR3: CASSPDRGSNYGYTF

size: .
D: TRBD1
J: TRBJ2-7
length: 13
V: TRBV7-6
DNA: TGTGCCAGCAGCCGGACAGGGAATCGCGAGCAGTACTTC
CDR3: CASSRTGNREQYF

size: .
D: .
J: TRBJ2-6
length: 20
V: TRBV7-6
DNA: TGTGCCAGCAGCTTAGTATCTATTTTGCGGGTGTGGGATGGGGCCAACGTCCTGACTTTC
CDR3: CASSLVSILRVWDGANVLTF

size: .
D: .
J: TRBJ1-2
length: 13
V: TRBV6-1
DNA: TGTGCCAGCAGTGAGGTACGGAACTATGGCTACACCTTC
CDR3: CASSEVRNYGYTF

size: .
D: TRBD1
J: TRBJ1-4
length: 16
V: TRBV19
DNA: TGTGCCAGTAGTTCCACAGGGGCGGCAACTAATGAAAAACTGTTTTTT
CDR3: CASSSTGAATNEKLFF

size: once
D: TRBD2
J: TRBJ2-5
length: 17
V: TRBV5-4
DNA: TGTGCCAGCAGCCCCCCCACCGCGGGAGGGGCGGGGGAGACCCAGTACTTC
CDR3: CASSPPTAGGAGETQYF

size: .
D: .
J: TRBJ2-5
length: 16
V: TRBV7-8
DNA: TGTGCCAGCAGCCTAACGTACCAGCGGAGCCAAGAGACCCAGTACTTC
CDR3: CASSLTYQRSQETQYF

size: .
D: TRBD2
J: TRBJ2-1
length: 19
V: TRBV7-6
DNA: TGTGCCAGCAGCTTAGCCATAGCGGGAGCGTGGGTTCTGAGCAATGAGCAGTTCTTC
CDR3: CASSLAIAGAWVLSNEQFF

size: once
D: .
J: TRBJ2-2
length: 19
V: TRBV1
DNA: .
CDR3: CTSSHTLRGVAGGTGELFF

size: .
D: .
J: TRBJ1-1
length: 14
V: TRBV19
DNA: TGTGCCAGTAGTATAGAGAGGGTCGCAGGCGAAGCTTTCTTT
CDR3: CASSIERVAGEAFF

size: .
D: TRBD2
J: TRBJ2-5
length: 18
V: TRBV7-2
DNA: TGTGCCAGCAGCCGCGCGACGGGAGGGCCCGGGCTCCAAGAGACCCAGTACTTC
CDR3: CASSRATGGPGLQETQYF

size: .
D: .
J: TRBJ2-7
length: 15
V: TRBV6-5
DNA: TGTGCCAGCAGTTACTCAACCACAAACCCTTACGAGCAGTACTTC
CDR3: CASSYSTTNPYEQYF

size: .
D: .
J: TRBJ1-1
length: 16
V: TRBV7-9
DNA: TGTGCCAGCAGCCCGAGCGGTCAGGTGGGGAACACTGAAGCTTTCTTT
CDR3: CASSPSGQVGNTEAFF

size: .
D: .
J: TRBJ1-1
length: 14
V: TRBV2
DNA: TGTGCCAGCAGTGAAGGAGGGATTGACACTGAAGCTTTCTTT
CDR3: CASSEGGIDTEAFF

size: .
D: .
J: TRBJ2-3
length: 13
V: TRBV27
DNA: TGTGCCACCCTAACGAGGGCCACAGATACGCAGTATTTT
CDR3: CATLTRATDTQYF

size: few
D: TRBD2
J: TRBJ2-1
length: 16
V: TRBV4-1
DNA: TGCGCCAGCAGCCCGCACGGGACTAGCGGATACAATGAGCAGTTCTTC
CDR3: CASSPHGTSGYNEQFF

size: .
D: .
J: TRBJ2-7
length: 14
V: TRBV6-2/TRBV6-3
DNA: TGTGCCAGCAGTTATCAACAGGGCCCCTACGAGCAGTACTTC
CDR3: CASSYQQGPYEQYF

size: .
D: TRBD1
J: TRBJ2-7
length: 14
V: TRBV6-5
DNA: TGTGCCAGCAGCACCGGGACAGGGGGTCGCGAGCAGTACTTC
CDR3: CASSTGTGGREQYF

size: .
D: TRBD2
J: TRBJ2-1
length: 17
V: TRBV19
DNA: TGTGCCAGTAGTGCCGTGGGACTAGCGGGAGAAATGAATGAGCAGTTCTTC
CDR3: CASSAVGLAGEMNEQFF

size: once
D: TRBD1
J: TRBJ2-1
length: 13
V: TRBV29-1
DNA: TGCAGCGTTCTGACAGGGGGGGGTAATGAGCAGTTCTTC
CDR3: CSVLTGGGNEQFF

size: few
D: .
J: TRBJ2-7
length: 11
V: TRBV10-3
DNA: TGTGCCGTCACGACTAGATTCGAGCAGTACTTC
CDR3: CAVTTRFEQYF

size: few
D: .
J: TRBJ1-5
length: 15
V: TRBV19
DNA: TGTGCCAGTAGTACTTCAGATGATAGCAATCAGCCCCAGCATTTT
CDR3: CASSTSDDSNQPQHF

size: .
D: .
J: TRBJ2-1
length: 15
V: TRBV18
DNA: TGTGCCAGCTCACCACCGACAGGCTCCTACAATGAGCAGTTCTTC
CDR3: CASSPPTGSYNEQFF

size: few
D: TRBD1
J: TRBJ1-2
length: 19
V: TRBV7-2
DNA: TGTGCCAGCAGCTTAGCGGCGGGGGGAGGGGGCGCCTCTGCCTATGGCTACACCTTC
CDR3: CASSLAAGGGGASAYGYTF

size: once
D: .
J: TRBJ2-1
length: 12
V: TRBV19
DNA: TGTGCCAGTAGTGGCGGAGTTCATGAGCAGTTCTTC
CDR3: CASSGGVHEQFF

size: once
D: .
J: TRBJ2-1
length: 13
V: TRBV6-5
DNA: TGTGCCAGCAGGGAGGGAACGTACAATGAGCAGTTCTTC
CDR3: CASREGTYNEQFF

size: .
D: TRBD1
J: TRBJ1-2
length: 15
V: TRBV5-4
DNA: TGTGCCAGCAGACCCGATATCGGACAGGACCTCTTTGACACCTTC
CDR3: CASRPDIGQDLFDTF

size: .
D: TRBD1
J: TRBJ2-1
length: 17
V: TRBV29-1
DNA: TGCAGCGTTGATCCAGCTGGACAGGGACGACCCTACAATGAGCAGTTCTTC
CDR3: CSVDPAGQGRPYNEQFF

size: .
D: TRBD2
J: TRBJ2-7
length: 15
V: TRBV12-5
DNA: TGTGCTAGTGCCGCGGGGGGGTCAGGAAATTACGAGCAGTACTTC
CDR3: CASAAGGSGNYEQYF

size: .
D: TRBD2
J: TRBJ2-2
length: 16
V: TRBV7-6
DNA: TGTGCCAGCAGCTCCTTGAGGGAGGGCCGGTCCGGGGAGCTGTTTTTT
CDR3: CASSSLREGRSGELFF

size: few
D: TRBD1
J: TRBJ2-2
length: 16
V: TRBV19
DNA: TGTGCCAGTAGTGTAGCAGACAGGGTTAGGACCGGGGAGCTGTTTTTT
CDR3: CASSVADRVRTGELFF

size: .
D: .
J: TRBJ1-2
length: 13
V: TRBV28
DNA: TGTGCCAGCAAGCGGGGGCCCCGCTATGGCTACACCTTC
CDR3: CASKRGPRYGYTF

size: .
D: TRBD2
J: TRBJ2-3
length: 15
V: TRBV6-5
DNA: TGTGCCAGCAGTTCCCGAGCGGGAGAACACGATACGCAGTATTTT
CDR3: CASSSRAGEHDTQYF

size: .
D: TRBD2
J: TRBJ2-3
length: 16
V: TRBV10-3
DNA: TGTGCCATCAGTGAGCCGACAGCGGGAGGCACAGATACGCAGTATTTT
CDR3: CAISEPTAGGTDTQYF

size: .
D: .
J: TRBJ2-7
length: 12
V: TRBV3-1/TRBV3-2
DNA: TGTGCCAGCAGCCAACTAACCTACGAGCAGTACTTC
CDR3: CASSQLTYEQYF

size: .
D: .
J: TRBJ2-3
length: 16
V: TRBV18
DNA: TGTGCCAGCTCACCTTCTCCGGGGTACGAACCAGATACGCAGTATTTT
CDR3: CASSPSPGYEPDTQYF

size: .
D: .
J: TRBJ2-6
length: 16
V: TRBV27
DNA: TGTGCCAGCAGTCAACAGGTCCCCTCTGGGGCCAACGTCCTGACTTTC
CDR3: CASSQQVPSGANVLTF

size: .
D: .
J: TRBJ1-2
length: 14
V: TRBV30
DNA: TGTGCCTGGAGTCCAGACAGTTCAGGATATGGCTACACCTTC
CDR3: CAWSPDSSGYGYTF